These 9 T cell receptor beta chains were all obtained from the same sample, sequenced in a study of post-analysis software for immune sequencing data. Overall study results and limits: A handful of TRBV segments were significantly more frequent in patients than in controls. TRBV5-6, TRBV5-1 and TRBV20-1 were among these segments.

Presence of unique molecular identifiers characterized the TCR beta cDNA libraries. TCRdb recomputed calls from the PCR reads with MiXCR, one row per CDR3 protein. The sample lists 450,000 to 650,000 distinct CDR3 sequences; 44% were seen once. The antigens of these receptors remain unknown. The sequencing sample was made of blood. The receptors were sampled from a girl aged 10-17 years with multiple sclerosis.

This chain connects TRBV20-1 to TRBJ1-2; TRBD1 is a possible D gene (6 bases). The CDR3 sequence is 13 residues long. Looked up from germline, CDR1 is DFQATT and CDR2 is SNEGSKA (reference sequence). The V gene lost 3 bases and the J gene lost 4 bases, with 12 bases spanning the gap. The CDR3 bases are TGCAGTGCTAGCTGGGGGCGCAGCTATGGCTACACCTTC. Translating it yields CSASWGRSYGYTF.

There are a few counts of this clonotype. The V gene is TRBV5-1, the J gene TRBJ2-5, with D perhaps matching TRBD2 (5 bases). Trimming shortened V by 0 bases and J by 0 bases, and 6 bases separated the two germline ends. Germline V gene sequence: CDR1 SGHRS, CDR2 YFSETQ. The CDR3 runs 14 residues. The CDR3 bases are TGCGCCAGCAGCTTGGGGCGGGACCAAGAGACCCAGTACTTC. This translates into CASSLGRDQETQYF.

The V call is TRBV6-5, the J call TRBJ2-7, with TRBD2 as a possible D gene (6 bases). This CDR3 is built from 14 residues. Trimming took 5 bases from V and 9 from J, leaving 20 bases between them. Germline-derived CDR1 and CDR2 are MNHEY and SVGAGI. The CDR3 loop reads CASSTIDMGGTQYF. CDR3 sequence (DNA): TGTGCCAGCAGTACGATCGACATGGGGGGAACGCAGTACTTC.

The chain links TRBV25-1 to TRBJ2-3, with D tentatively TRBD1 (6 bases). The CDR3 totals 16 residues. Germline V lookup: CDR1 MGHDK, CDR2 SYGVNS. Trimming removed 0 bases from V and 2 bases from J, with 12 bases in between. CDR3 loop: CASSEYEGDLTDTQYF. The CDR3 DNA is TGTGCCAGCAGTGAATATGAGGGGGACCTCACAGATACGCAGTATTTT.

There are a few counts of this clonotype. Written as DNA, the CDR3 is TGTGCCAGCAGTTTTTCCGGACAGCTCTCCTACGAGCAGTACTTC. Its protein is CASSFSGQLSYEQYF. V and J are TRBV12-3 or TRBV12-4 and TRBJ2-7, with D possibly matching TRBD1 (6 bases). The CDR3 sequence is 15 residues long. V was trimmed by 3 bases and J by 0 bases, leaving 12 bases between them.

The gene calls are TRBV29-1 and TRBJ1-2; 9 positions match TRBD1. The germline gives CDR1 SQVTM, CDR2 ANQGSEA. This CDR3 contains 11 residues. The V and J ends lost 7 bases and 11 bases, in that order; junction bases with no gene match: 8. In DNA, the CDR3 is TGCAGCGCCACAGGGGGCATTGGATACACCTTC. Its translation is CSATGGIGYTF.

There are a few counts of this clonotype. V gene TRBV5-6 combines with J gene TRBJ2-4, with D perhaps matching TRBD1 or TRBD2 (5 bases each). The tail of the sequence fits TRBJ2-7 better, so the J call may be wrong. The germline gives CDR1 SGHDT, CDR2 YYEEEE. The CDR3 has 13 residues. The CDR3 region has the DNA TGTGCCAGCAGCTTCCGGGACGGCTACGAGCAGTACTTC. Translation: CASSFRDGYEQYF.

This chain uses TRBV12-3 or TRBV12-4 with TRBJ2-4; no firm D call. The CDR3 runs to 14 residues. V lost 6 bases and J lost 5, with 14 bases in between. This chain's CDR3 is CASSPAQYQNIQYF. The CDR3 bases are TGTGCCAGCAGCCCCGCGCAATACCAAAACATTCAGTACTTC.

A word on this clonotype: A much bigger clone sits one base away, suggesting this may be a read error. The chain has TRBV12-3 or TRBV12-4 and TRBJ2-1; 7 nucleotides agree with TRBD2. V trimming: 11 bases; J trimming: 8 bases; junction bases outside the gene matches: 15. CDR3 length equals 14 residues. CDR3 sequence (DNA): TGTGCCGGCACCGTATTCCAGGGAGGGCATGAGCAGTTCTTC. Protein product: CAGTVFQGGHEQFF.